The subject of this entry is one TCR beta chain. The record originates from a study of blood T cell repertoires in COVID-19. Study information: Acute-phase and convalescent COVID-19 samples originated in the United States, Italy and Spain.

The assay was immunoSEQ multiplex PCR, and TCRdb's table has in-frame clones only and misses some. Among roughly 250,000 clones listed, about four fifths were seen once. With 5 bases removed from V and 0 bases from J, the gap between germline ends came to 23 bases. The CDR3 sequence is 20 residues long. The germline V gene has CDR1 MNHEY and CDR2 SVGEGT. The sample comprised peripheral blood. The receptor was isolated from a person aged 65-85 years with COVID-19, enrolled during active disease. V usage is TRBV6-2 or TRBV6-3 and J usage is TRBJ2-6; a weak D match, TRBD1 (5 bases). Written as DNA, the CDR3 is TGTGCCAGCAGTAAAGTCCCGGGCTCAGGGCGTATCTCTGGGGCCAACGTCCTGACTTTC. Translating gives CASSKVPGSGRISGANVLTF.